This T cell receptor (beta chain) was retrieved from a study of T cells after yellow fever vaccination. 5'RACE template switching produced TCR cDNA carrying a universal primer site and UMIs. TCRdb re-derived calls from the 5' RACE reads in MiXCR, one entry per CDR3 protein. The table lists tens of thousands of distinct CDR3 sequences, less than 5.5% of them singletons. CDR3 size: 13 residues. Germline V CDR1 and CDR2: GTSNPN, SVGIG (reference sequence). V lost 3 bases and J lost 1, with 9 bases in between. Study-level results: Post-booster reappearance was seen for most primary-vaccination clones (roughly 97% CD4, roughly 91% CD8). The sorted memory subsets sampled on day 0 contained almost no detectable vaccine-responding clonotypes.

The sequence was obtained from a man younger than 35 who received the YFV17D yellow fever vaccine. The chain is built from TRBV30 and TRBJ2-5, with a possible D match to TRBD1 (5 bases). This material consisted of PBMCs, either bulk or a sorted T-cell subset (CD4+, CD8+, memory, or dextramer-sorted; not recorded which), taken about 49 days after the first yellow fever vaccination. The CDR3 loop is CAWRGAFQETQYF. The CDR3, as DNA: TGTGCCTGGAGAGGGGCCTTCCAAGAGACCCAGTACTTC.